This TCR beta chain comes out of a study of response to subunit inactivated influenza vaccine. About this clonotype itself: Antigen specificity is unknown.

Germline V gene lookup returns CDR1 DFQATT and CDR2 SNEGSKA (reference sequence). The V and J ends lost 0 bases and 5 bases respectively, with 10 bases between them. This CDR3 is built from 13 residues. Study-level findings and limits: Authors suggested each seasonal influenza vaccination recruits few new T cells.

TCRdb processed the RT-PCR reads anew with MiXCR; each CDR3 protein has one entry. The profile shows 800,000 to 1,000,000 distinct CDR3 sequences, 21% of them singletons. The sample was PBMCs from blood, taken more than 4 days after vaccination. This sequence originates from a man aged 45-60 years who received an inactivated influenza vaccine. The V call is TRBV20-1, the J call TRBJ1-1, with D unresolved. CDR3 DNA sequence: TGCAGTGCTAGAGATTCCAGGAGGACTGAAGCTTTCTTT. It yields the protein CSARDSRRTEAFF.